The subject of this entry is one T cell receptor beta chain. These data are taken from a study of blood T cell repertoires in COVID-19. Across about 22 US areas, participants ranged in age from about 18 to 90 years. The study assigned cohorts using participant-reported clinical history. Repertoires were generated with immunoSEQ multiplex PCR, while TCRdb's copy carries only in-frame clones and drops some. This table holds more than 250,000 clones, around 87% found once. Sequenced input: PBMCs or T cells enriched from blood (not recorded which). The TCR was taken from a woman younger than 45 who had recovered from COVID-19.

CDR3 sequence: CASSRDSYYEQYF. CDR3 DNA: TGTGCCAGCAGTAGGGACAGCTACTACGAGCAGTACTTC. The chain links TRBV5-4 to TRBJ2-7; 7 bases fit TRBD1. Germline V lookup: CDR1 SGHNT, CDR2 YYREEE (reference sequence). This CDR3 comprises 13 residues. After removal of 5 bases from V and 3 bases from J, the junction contained 5 bases not matched to a gene.